This is a list of T cell receptor beta chains from one sample in a study of ipilimumab plus nivolumab after autologous stem cell transplantation. Assay used: immunoSEQ multiplex PCR; TCRdb lists only in-frame clones, some missing. The table shows over 8,500 clones, with about two thirds occurring only once. Sequencing was performed on PBMCs, taken in a trial of ipilimumab plus nivolumab as post-transplant consolidation. These receptors were collected from a female donor with multiple myeloma. The CDR3 runs from the conserved cysteine through the conserved F or W. A D gene is named only where the DNA matches it firmly. Clone size is not always given. Where it is, it says once, few, many or a class for expanded clones.

-	TRBV14	-	TRBJ2-1	TGTGCCAGCAGCCAAGCCAGGCGGATCTACAATGAGCAGTTCTTC	CASSQARRIYNEQFF
TRBD1	TRBV11-3	-	TRBJ2-5	TGTGCCAGCAGCCTCGGGACAGAGGCAAGGGAGACCCAGTACTTC	CASSLGTEARETQYF
-	TRBV7-6	once	TRBJ1-1	TGTGCCAGCGGGTTTGACTCGAACACTGAAGCTTTCTTT	CASGFDSNTEAFF
-	TRBV6-5	-	TRBJ2-7	TGTGCCAGCAGTGAACTGAACGAGCAGTACTTC	CASSELNEQYF
-	TRBV7-9	few	TRBJ1-2	TGTGCCAGCAGCCCTGCGTGGGCCTATGGCTACACCTTC	CASSPAWAYGYTF
-	TRBV5-4	-	TRBJ1-1	TGTGCCAGCAGCTTGGCCATCGGGGGCTGGACCATGAACACTGAAGCTTTCTTT	CASSLAIGGWTMNTEAFF
-	TRBV27	-	TRBJ2-1	TGTGCCAGCAGGCCACTGGGTGCCCGGTCGCTTGAGCAGTTCTTC	CASRPLGARSLEQFF
-	TRBV10-3	few	TRBJ2-7	TGTGCCATCAGTGCAGGGGATGCCTACGAGCAGTACTTC	CAISAGDAYEQYF
-	TRBV30	-	TRBJ2-2	TGTGCCTGGAGGGGTAGCGGAGCATTGAAGCTGTTTTTT	CAWRGSGALKLFF
-	TRBV19	-	TRBJ1-1	TGTGCCAGTAGTACCTTGGGTATAAACACTGAAGCTTTCTTT	CASSTLGINTEAFF
-	TRBV30	medium-sized	TRBJ2-2	TGTGCCTGGAGTGCAGTGCCCGGGGAGCTGTTTTTT	CAWSAVPGELFF
-	TRBV6-6	-	TRBJ1-5	TGTGCCAGCAGTTATTCGGGGAACAATCAGCCCCAGCATTTT	CASSYSGNNQPQHF
TRBD1	TRBV7-9	-	TRBJ2-2	TGTGCCAGCAGCCTTGCTGGGACAGTCTCAAACACCGGGGAGCTGTTTTTT	CASSLAGTVSNTGELFF
-	TRBV5-1	-	TRBJ2-2	TGCGCCAGCAGCTTATCCGGACAGTCGAACACCGGGGAGCTGTTTTTT	CASSLSGQSNTGELFF
TRBD1	TRBV5-7	-	TRBJ2-1	TGTGCCAGCATCAAGCCAGGGGGCCCCTACAATGAGCAGTTCTTC	CASIKPGGPYNEQFF
-	TRBV28	-	TRBJ2-1	TGTGCCAGCAGTCCAGGGGGGAGGTTAACATTCAATGAGCAGTTCTTC	CASSPGGRLTFNEQFF
-	TRBV10-3	-	TRBJ1-5	TGTGCCATCAGTGATGGGACACAGCCCCAGCATTTT	CAISDGTQPQHF
-	TRBV28	-	TRBJ1-4	TGTGCCAGCAGTCAACATCGCGGGGGCGCGGATGAAAAACTGTTTTTT	CASSQHRGGADEKLFF
TRBD1	TRBV27	-	TRBJ1-6	TGTGCCAGCAGTTTCGGACAGGGGAAAAAAGGGGTGAGCTCCTATAATTCACCCCTCCACTTT	CASSFGQGKKGVSSYNSPLHF
-	TRBV7-9	-	TRBJ2-3	TGTGCCAGCAGCTTAAGAGGACTTAACACAGATACGCAGTATTTT	CASSLRGLNTDTQYF
TRBD1	TRBV19	-	TRBJ2-1	TGTGCCAGTAGGACAGGGCTCAGTAACTCCTACAATGAGCAGTTCTTC	CASRTGLSNSYNEQFF
-	TRBV11-2	few	TRBJ1-6	TGTGCCAGCAGCTTAGAAGGGGATTCACCCCTCCACTTT	CASSLEGDSPLHF
-	TRBV30	-	TRBJ1-4	TGTGCCTGGAGTAGGCAGAGAAACGAAAAACTGTTTTTT	CAWSRQRNEKLFF
TRBD2	TRBV19	few	TRBJ2-7	TGTGCCAGTAGGCTGCGGGAGTACGAGCAGTACTTC	CASRLREYEQYF
-	TRBV7-8	few	TRBJ2-3	TGTGCCAGCGAGGCAGGGACCGCAGATACGCAGTATTTT	CASEAGTADTQYF
TRBD1	TRBV10-2	-	TRBJ2-4	TGCGCCAGCAGTATTGACAGGGGAAACATTCAGTACTTC	CASSIDRGNIQYF
-	TRBV25-1	-	TRBJ1-2	TGTGCCAGCAGTGAGTATGGGGGCAATGAGTCCAACTATGGCTACACCTTC	CASSEYGGNESNYGYTF
-	TRBV5-1	-	TRBJ2-3	TGCGCCAGCAGCTTGAGGCCCTTGGGGGCAGGGACAGATACGCAGTATTTT	CASSLRPLGAGTDTQYF
-	TRBV4-3	-	TRBJ2-7	TGCGCCAGCAGCCAAGGGACAGCCCGAGGCTACGAGCAGTACTTC	CASSQGTARGYEQYF
TRBD1	TRBV28	-	TRBJ1-1	TGTGCCAGCAGTTTAGGGACAGGGAGAACTGAAGCTTTCTTT	CASSLGTGRTEAFF
TRBD2	TRBV5-4	-	TRBJ2-7	TGTGCCAGCAGCCAAGGGACTAGCGGGAGATACGAGCAGTACTTC	CASSQGTSGRYEQYF
TRBD1	TRBV10-3	-	TRBJ1-2	TGTGCCATCAGTGTCCCCCAATTTCGGGACAGGGGGCATGGTAACTATGGCTACACCTTC	CAISVPQFRDRGHGNYGYTF
-	TRBV6-1	-	TRBJ2-7	TGTGCCAGCAGGCTTCAGGATATGCGGGACTACGAGCAGTACTTC	CASRLQDMRDYEQYF
-	TRBV19	-	TRBJ2-1	TGTGCCAGTCAGCCTCTAGAGGGGCTCTACAATGAGCAGTTCTTC	CASQPLEGLYNEQFF
TRBD2	TRBV19	-	TRBJ2-5	TGTGCCAGTAGTATAGATCTTCTAGCGGGAGTGGAGACCCAGTACTTC	CASSIDLLAGVETQYF
TRBD1	TRBV19	once	TRBJ2-7	TGTGCCAGTAGCGACTCCGGGACAGTCATCTACGAGCAGTACTTC	CASSDSGTVIYEQYF
-	TRBV7-9	-	TRBJ1-1	TGTGCCAGCATCAAACTCGGGGCGGGACGACGAATGAACACTGAAGCTTTCTTT	CASIKLGAGRRMNTEAFF
TRBD2	TRBV7-3	-	TRBJ2-1	TGTGCCAGCAGCTTATTGGGAAGCGGGAGATTCTCCTACAATGAGCAGTTCTTC	CASSLLGSGRFSYNEQFF
-	TRBV9	-	TRBJ2-1	TGTGCCAGCAGCGCCCTGGGTGAGCAGTTCTTC	CASSALGEQFF
-	TRBV6-5	-	TRBJ2-2	TGTGCCAGCAGTTACTCGATAGGGACCCTCACCGGGGAGCTGTTTTTT	CASSYSIGTLTGELFF